The present entry profiles one TCR beta chain with its context. Its antigen is currently unknown. This specimen comes from a study of PD-1 blockade in classical Hodgkin lymphoma. Study results and limitations: Newly diagnosed patients were said to have less baseline TCR diversity than healthy donors did.

Time point in this sample: newly diagnosed, previously untreated cHL patient sample. It was by magnetic negative selection that CD4+ T cells were purified from thawed PBMCs. Peripheral samples used as comparators were newly diagnosed, untreated classical Hodgkin lymphoma PBMCs. The CDR3 spans 13 residues. CDR1 ENHRY and CDR2 SYGVKD come from the germline V gene. V lost 11 bases and J 5 bases, leaving 18 bases between the germline ends. Only in-frame clones appear in the TCRdb table, and some are missing; sequencing was by immunoSEQ multiplex PCR. The table records fewer than 20,000 clones, around 93% of them present only once.

The sequence was obtained from a human donor with classical Hodgkin lymphoma. Sequences were obtained from CD4+ T cells from blood. The chain combines TRBV10-3 with TRBJ1-1; D is ambiguous. The CDR3 DNA reads as TGTGCCTTAAGGCCCCGGAGTGGGACTGAAGCTTTCTTT. As protein: CALRPRSGTEAFF.